In this sample, the clone carrying this TCR beta chain turned up once. What it recognizes is unknown. Germline lookup yields CDR1 MNHNS and CDR2 SASEGT. CDR3 size: 17 residues. Trimming cost V 4 bases and J 6 bases, with 22 bases left between them. A multiplex PCR was run with 60 Vbeta primers and 13 Jbeta primers. As handled by the study authors: Later reanalysis found around 80 million unique TCR beta chains, around 9.9 million of them shared. The table came from immunoSEQ multiplex PCR; TCRdb's copy has only in-frame clones and leaves some out. The DNA was the basis for D and trimming; V, J and clone size are from that table. The sample contains about 140,000 clones, around four fifths of which appear only once. The source of the sample is a study of cytomegalovirus exposure and HLA in healthy donors. Findings and caveats of the study: Cytomegalovirus association was listed for 164 TCR beta chains. In a later analysis, HLA-associated beta chains showed higher expansion and lower generation probabilities than comparable chains.

The sequence was obtained from a male donor in good health and CMV-seropositive. The chain recombines TRBV6-1 with TRBJ1-5; maybe TRBD1 (5 bases). What was sequenced was PBMCs. This chain's CDR3 is CASSAKWEGIFGQPQHF. DNA for the CDR3: TGTGCCAGCAGTGCCAAGTGGGAGGGGATCTTCGGTCAGCCCCAGCATTTT.